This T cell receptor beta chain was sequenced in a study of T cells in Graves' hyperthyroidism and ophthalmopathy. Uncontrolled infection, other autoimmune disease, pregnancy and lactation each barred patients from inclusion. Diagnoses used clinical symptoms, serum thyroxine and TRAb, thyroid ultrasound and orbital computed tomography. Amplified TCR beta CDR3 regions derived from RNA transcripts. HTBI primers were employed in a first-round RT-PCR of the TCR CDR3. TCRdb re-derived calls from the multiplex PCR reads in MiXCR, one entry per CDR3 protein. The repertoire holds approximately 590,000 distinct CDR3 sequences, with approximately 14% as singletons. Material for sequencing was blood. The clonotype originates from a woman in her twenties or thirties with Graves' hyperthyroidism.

The CDR3 DNA reads as TGCAGCGTCGTTACACCCGCCGGTATTCACTACACCTTC. Its translation is CSVVTPAGIHYTF. J is TRBJ1-2 and V is TRBV29-1; D remains unclear. V dropped 6 bases and J dropped 10 bases, with 21 bases sitting between them. Germline values: CDR1 SQVTM, CDR2 ANQGSEA. The CDR3 is 13 residues long. Based on the CDR3 plus reference TRBV29-1 and TRBJ1-2, the full variable domain is SAVISQKPSRDICQRGTSLTIQCQVDSQVTMMFWYRQQPGQSLTLIATANQGSEATYESGFVIDKFPISRPNLTFSTLTVSNMSPEDSSIYLCSVVTPAGIHYTFGSGTRLTVV.